This TCR beta chain was recorded in a study of Ad26.COV2.S vaccination and SARS-CoV-2 variants. This table comes from immunoSEQ multiplex PCR, and its TCRdb copy is limited to in-frame clones, with some not included. This table has some 340,000 clones, 70% to 90% appearing once. The treatment denotes: about 20 received Ad26.COV2.S at low or high dose, single or two shots; several received placebo; per-sample allocation not given. Material that was analyzed had been drawn on day 63 after the first vaccine or placebo injection. Germline CDR1 and CDR2: MNHEY and SMNVEV (reference sequence). V lost 8 bases, J lost 1 base, and 2 bases stayed unmatched. This CDR3 comprises 13 residues.

This TCR came from a person aged 18-60 years who received the Ad26.COV2.S COVID-19 vaccine or a placebo. This sample comprised peripheral blood, obtained in a trial of Ad26.COV2.S vaccine versus placebo. This chain links TRBV27 with TRBJ1-1, with 9 bases that match TRBD1. DNA of the CDR3: TGTGCCAGCTGGGGACAGGGGAACACTGAAGCTTTCTTT. Its translation is CASWGQGNTEAFF.